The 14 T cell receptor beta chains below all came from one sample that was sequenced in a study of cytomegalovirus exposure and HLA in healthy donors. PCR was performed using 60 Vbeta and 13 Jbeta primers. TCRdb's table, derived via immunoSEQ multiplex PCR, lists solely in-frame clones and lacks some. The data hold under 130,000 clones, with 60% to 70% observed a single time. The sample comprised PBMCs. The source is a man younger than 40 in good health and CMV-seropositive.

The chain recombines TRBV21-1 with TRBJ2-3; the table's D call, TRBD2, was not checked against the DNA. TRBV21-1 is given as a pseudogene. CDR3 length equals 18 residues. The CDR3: CASSTIELLAGGPDTQYF. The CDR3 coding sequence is TGTGCCAGCAGCACGATCGAGCTCCTAGCGGGGGGGCCAGATACGCAGTATTTT.

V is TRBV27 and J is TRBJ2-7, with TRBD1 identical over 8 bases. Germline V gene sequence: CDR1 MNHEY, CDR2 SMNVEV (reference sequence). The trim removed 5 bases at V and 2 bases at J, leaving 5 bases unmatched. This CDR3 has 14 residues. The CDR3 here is CASSAGQGTYEQYF. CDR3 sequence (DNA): TGTGCCAGCAGTGCCGGACAGGGTACCTACGAGCAGTACTTC.

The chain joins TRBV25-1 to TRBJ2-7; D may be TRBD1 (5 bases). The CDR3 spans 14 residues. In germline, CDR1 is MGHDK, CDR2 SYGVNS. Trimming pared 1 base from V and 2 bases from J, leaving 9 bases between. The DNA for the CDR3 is TGTGCCAGCAGTGAATTTCAGGGAACCTACGAGCAGTACTTC. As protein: CASSEFQGTYEQYF.

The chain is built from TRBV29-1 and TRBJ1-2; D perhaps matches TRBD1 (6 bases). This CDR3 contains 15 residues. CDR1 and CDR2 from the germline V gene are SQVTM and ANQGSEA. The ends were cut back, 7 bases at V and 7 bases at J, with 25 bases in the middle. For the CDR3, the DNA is TGCAGCGGGGCAGGGACAACCTCGGATAAGGGTGGCTACACCTTC. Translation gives CSGAGTTSDKGGYTF.

The CDR3 loop reads CASSLGLSGNQPQHF. The CDR3 region has the DNA TGCGCCAGCAGCCTCGGGTTGTCGGGCAATCAGCCCCAGCATTTT. V is TRBV4-1 and J is TRBJ1-5; D ambiguous. This CDR3 region has 15 residues. The V gene lost 4 bases and the J gene lost 2 bases, with 12 bases spanning the gap. Germline V lookup: CDR1 MGHRA, CDR2 YSYEKL.

CDR3 in amino acids: CASSALSRGYTF. The CDR3 DNA is TGTGCCAGCAGCGCCCTTTCGAGGGGCTACACCTTC. The chain carries TRBV5-6 and TRBJ1-2; D gene unclear. CDR1 and CDR2 (germline): SGHDT, YYEEEE. The CDR3 loop spans 12 amino acids. The germline V and J ends were trimmed by 4 bases and 8 bases, with 12 bases remaining between them.

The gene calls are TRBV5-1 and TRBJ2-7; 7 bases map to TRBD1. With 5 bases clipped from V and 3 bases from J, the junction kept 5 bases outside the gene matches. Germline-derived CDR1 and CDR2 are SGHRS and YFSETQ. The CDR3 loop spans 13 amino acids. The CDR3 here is CASRVDRLYEQYF. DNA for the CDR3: TGCGCCAGCAGGGTGGACAGGCTCTACGAGCAGTACTTC.

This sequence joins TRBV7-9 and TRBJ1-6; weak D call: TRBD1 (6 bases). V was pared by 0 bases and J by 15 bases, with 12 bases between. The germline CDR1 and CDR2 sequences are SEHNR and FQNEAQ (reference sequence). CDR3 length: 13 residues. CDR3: CASSLAGAQLLHF. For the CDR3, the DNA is TGTGCCAGCAGCTTAGCGGGGGCCCAGCTCCTCCACTTT.

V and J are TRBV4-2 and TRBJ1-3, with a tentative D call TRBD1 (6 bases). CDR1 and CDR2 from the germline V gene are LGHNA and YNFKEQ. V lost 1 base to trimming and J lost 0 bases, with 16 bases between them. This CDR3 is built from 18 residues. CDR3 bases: TGTGCCAGCAGCCAAGTAGGGGGGGGATCCGTCTCTGGAAACACCATATATTTT. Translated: CASSQVGGGSVSGNTIYF.

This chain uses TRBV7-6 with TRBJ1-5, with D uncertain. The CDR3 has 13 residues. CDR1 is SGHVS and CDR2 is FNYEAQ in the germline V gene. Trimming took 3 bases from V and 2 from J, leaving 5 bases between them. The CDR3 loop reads CASSLYGNQPQHF. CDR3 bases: TGTGCCAGCAGCTTGTATGGCAATCAGCCCCAGCATTTT. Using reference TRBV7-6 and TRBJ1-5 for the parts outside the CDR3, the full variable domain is GAGVSQSPRYKVTKRGQDVALRCDPISGHVSLYWYRQALGQGPEFLTYFNYEAQQDKSGLPNDRFSAERPEGSISTLTIQRTEQRDSAMYRCASSLYGNQPQHFGDGTRLSIL.

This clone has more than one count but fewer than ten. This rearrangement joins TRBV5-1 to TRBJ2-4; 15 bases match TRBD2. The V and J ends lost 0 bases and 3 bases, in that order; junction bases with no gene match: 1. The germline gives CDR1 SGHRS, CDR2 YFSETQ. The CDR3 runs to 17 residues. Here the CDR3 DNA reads TGCGCCAGCAGCTTGGCGGGACTAGCGGGGGGCAAAAACATTCAGTACTTC. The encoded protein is CASSLAGLAGGKNIQYF.

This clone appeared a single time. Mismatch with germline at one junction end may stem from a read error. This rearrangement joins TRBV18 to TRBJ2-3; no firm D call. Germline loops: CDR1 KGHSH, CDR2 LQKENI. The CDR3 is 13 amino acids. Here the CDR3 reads CASSPPGTDTQYF. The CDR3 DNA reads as TGTGCCAGCTCCCCACCCGGGACAGATACGCAGTATTTT.

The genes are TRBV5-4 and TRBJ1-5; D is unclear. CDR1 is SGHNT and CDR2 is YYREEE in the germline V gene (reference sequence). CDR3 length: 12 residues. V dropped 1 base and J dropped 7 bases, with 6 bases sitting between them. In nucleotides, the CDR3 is TGTGCCAGCAGCTTGCCGGGGCAGCCCCAGCATTTT. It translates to CASSLPGQPQHF.

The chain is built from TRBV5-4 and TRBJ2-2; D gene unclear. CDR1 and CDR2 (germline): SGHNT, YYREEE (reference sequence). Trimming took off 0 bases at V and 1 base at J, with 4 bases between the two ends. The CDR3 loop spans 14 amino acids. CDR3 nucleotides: TGTGCCAGCAGCTTGGGGCTGAACACCGGGGAGCTGTTTTTT. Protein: CASSLGLNTGELFF.